The rows below give T cell receptor beta chains drawn from one sample of a study of post-analysis software for immune sequencing data. One entry per CDR3 protein results from TCRdb running MiXCR on the PCR reads. The table lists more than 350,000 distinct CDR3 sequences, over 30% of them singletons. The sequenced material came from blood. These receptors originate from a girl aged 2 to 10 with multiple sclerosis. Both conserved end residues are part of each CDR3. D genes are given only for firm matches. Clone size, where shown, is once, few, many, or a class for clones that have expanded.

j_gene,abundance,d_gene,v_gene,CDR3aa,CDR3nt
TRBJ2-5,NA,TRBD1,TRBV6-1,CASRGQGTETQYF,TGTGCCAGCCGGGGACAGGGTACCGAGACCCAGTACTTC
TRBJ1-1,few,TRBD1,TRBV12-3/TRBV12-4,CASSPDRGKNTEAFF,TGTGCCAGCAGTCCAGACAGGGGGAAAAACACTGAAGCTTTCTTT
TRBJ2-3,NA,NA,TRBV7-2,CASSLVRLGTDTQYF,TGTGCCAGCAGCTTAGTTCGGTTGGGCACAGATACGCAGTATTTT
TRBJ2-1,many,TRBD2,TRBV12-3/TRBV12-4,CASSRLAGAYNEQFF,TGTGCCAGCAGCCGCCTAGCGGGGGCCTACAATGAGCAGTTCTTC
TRBJ1-5,NA,NA,TRBV28,CASSLNGQPQHF,TGTGCCAGCAGCCTGAATGGTCAGCCCCAGCATTTT
TRBJ2-5,NA,TRBD2,TRBV5-1,CASSFRLAWCRETQYF,TGCGCCAGCAGCTTTCGACTAGCTTGGTGTAGGGAGACCCAGTACTTC
TRBJ1-1,few,NA,TRBV29-1,CSVELKLMNTEAFF,TGCAGCGTTGAGCTTAAATTGATGAACACTGAAGCTTTCTTT
TRBJ2-1,few,TRBD2,TRBV4-3,CASSSGLAGVSVAYNEQFF,TGCGCCAGCAGCTCGGGACTAGCGGGAGTTTCCGTAGCCTACAATGAGCAGTTCTTC
TRBJ2-3,NA,TRBD2,TRBV4-3,CASSQLAGVSGDTQYF,TGCGCCAGCAGCCAACTAGCGGGAGTTTCTGGAGATACGCAGTATTTT
TRBJ1-1,NA,TRBD1,TRBV10-3,CAIRRQGRMNTEAFF,TGTGCCATCAGGCGACAGGGTCGCATGAACACTGAAGCTTTCTTT
TRBJ1-2,NA,NA,TRBV9,CASSVSNREPNYGYTF,TGTGCCAGCAGCGTTTCGAACAGGGAACCCAACTATGGCTACACCTTC
TRBJ1-4,few,TRBD1,TRBV20-1,CSAAWDRGVEKLFF,TGCAGTGCTGCCTGGGACAGGGGGGTTGAAAAACTGTTTTTT
TRBJ2-7,NA,NA,TRBV11-2,CASRSLPTYEQYF,TGTGCCAGCAGAAGCCTCCCTACCTACGAGCAGTACTTC
TRBJ2-5,many,TRBD2,TRBV7-3,CASSPGLAGETQYF,TGTGCCAGCAGCCCGGGACTAGCCGGAGAGACCCAGTACTTC
TRBJ2-3,NA,TRBD1,TRBV5-1,CASILGTGGVADAQYF,TGCGCCAGCATTCTGGGGACAGGGGGCGTTGCCGATGCGCAGTATTTT
TRBJ2-5,NA,NA,TRBV5-1,CASSPGWQGGETQYF,TGCGCCAGCAGCCCGGGATGGCAGGGTGGAGAGACCCAGTACTTC
TRBJ2-7,NA,NA,TRBV2,CASRSFGGEQYF,TGTGCCAGCAGGTCGTTCGGGGGCGAGCAGTACTTC
TRBJ1-5,NA,NA,TRBV7-8,CASSLVRGLGNQPQHF,TGTGCCAGCAGCTTAGTTCGGGGATTGGGGAATCAGCCCCAGCATTTT
TRBJ2-7,few,TRBD2,TRBV28,CASTPLAGGYEQYF,TGTGCCAGCACCCCGCTAGCGGGAGGCTACGAGCAGTACTTC
TRBJ2-3,NA,TRBD2,TRBV7-9,CASSWGLAGGSSTDTQYF,TGTGCCAGCAGCTGGGGACTAGCGGGAGGGTCCAGCACAGATACGCAGTATTTT
TRBJ2-2,NA,NA,TRBV7-3,CASSLGGTYNTGELFF,TGTGCCAGCAGCTTAGGGGGGACTTATAACACCGGGGAGCTGTTTTTT
TRBJ2-7,many,NA,TRBV9,CASSVALGLNYEQYF,TGTGCCAGCAGCGTAGCCTTAGGGCTAAACTACGAGCAGTACTTC
TRBJ1-2,NA,NA,TRBV5-4,CASSSLGPEDNGYTF,TGTGCCAGCAGCTCCCTAGGGCCGGAGGATAATGGCTACACCTTC
TRBJ2-7,NA,NA,TRBV5-5,CASSRLRGPSYEQYF,TGTGCCAGCAGCCGTCTCCGGGGGCCCTCCTACGAGCAGTACTTC
TRBJ2-1,NA,TRBD2,TRBV12-3/TRBV12-4,CTSSLGLAEYNEQFF,TGTACCAGCAGTTTAGGACTAGCGGAATACAATGAGCAGTTCTTC
TRBJ2-6,few,NA,TRBV10-3,CAIMGPSGANVLTF,TGTGCCATAATGGGGCCGTCTGGGGCCAACGTCCTGACTTTC
TRBJ2-5,many,NA,TRBV10-3,CAISVAPQETQYF,TGTGCCATCAGTGTCGCACCGCAAGAGACCCAGTACTTC
TRBJ1-1,NA,NA,TRBV7-9,CASSLDEGWTEAFF,TGTGCCAGCAGCTTAGATGAGGGTTGGACTGAAGCTTTCTTT
TRBJ2-2,few,NA,TRBV7-9,CASSLGDTQGTGELFF,TGTGCCAGCAGCTTAGGGGACACACAAGGCACCGGGGAGCTGTTTTTT
TRBJ1-1,few,NA,TRBV3-1,CASSQGTPIGAFF,TGTGCCAGCAGCCAAGGGACACCGATTGGGGCTTTCTTT
TRBJ2-2,NA,NA,TRBV2,CASTEVAGELFF,TGTGCCAGCACGGAGGTCGCCGGGGAGCTGTTTTTT
TRBJ2-7,NA,NA,TRBV6-6,CASSWTTGIYEQYF,TGTGCCAGCAGTTGGACGACAGGAATCTACGAGCAGTACTTC
TRBJ1-1,NA,NA,TRBV7-3,CASSLTKNTEAFF,TGTGCCAGCAGCTTAACGAAGAACACTGAAGCTTTCTTT
TRBJ2-2,NA,NA,TRBV29-1,CSVEAGSTGELFF,TGCAGCGTTGAAGCGGGGAGTACCGGGGAGCTGTTTTTT
TRBJ1-2,few,NA,TRBV20-1,CSARDLWAGADGYTF,TGCAGTGCTAGAGATCTCTGGGCAGGGGCTGATGGCTACACCTTC
TRBJ1-4,once,TRBD1,TRBV29-1,CSVEPPGQALATNEKLFF,TGCAGCGTTGAACCGCCGGGACAGGCATTAGCAACTAATGAAAAACTGTTTTTT
TRBJ2-1,NA,NA,TRBV5-1,CASSLDPGNEQFF,TGCGCCAGCAGCTTGGATCCCGGCAATGAGCAGTTCTTC
TRBJ2-7,NA,NA,TRBV7-8,CASSWATGNTYEQYF,TGTGCCAGCAGCTGGGCTACAGGGAACACCTACGAGCAGTACTTC
TRBJ2-7,few,NA,TRBV11-2,CASSQIRTNSYEQYF,TGTGCCAGCAGCCAGATAAGAACAAATTCCTACGAGCAGTACTTC
TRBJ1-2,few,NA,TRBV29-1,CSVHRTSYGYTF,TGCAGCGTCCACAGGACCAGCTATGGCTACACCTTC
TRBJ2-7,NA,TRBD1,TRBV7-9,CASSADRGSYEQYF,TGTGCCAGCAGCGCCGACAGGGGCTCCTACGAGCAGTACTTC
TRBJ2-1,NA,TRBD2,TRBV2,CASRQRGTENEQFF,TGTGCCAGCAGGCAGCGGGGGACTGAAAATGAGCAGTTCTTC
TRBJ2-1,NA,NA,TRBV20-1,CSARVRERAPYNEQFF,TGCAGTGCTAGAGTCCGAGAGAGGGCCCCCTACAATGAGCAGTTCTTC
TRBJ2-3,NA,NA,TRBV5-1,CASSLEVRTKYTDTQYF,TGCGCCAGCAGCTTGGAAGTTAGAACTAAGTACACAGATACGCAGTATTTT
TRBJ1-4,NA,NA,TRBV11-2,CASSLGVLNVKLFF,TGTGCCAGCAGCTTAGGTGTTTTAAATGTAAAACTGTTTTTT
TRBJ1-1,NA,TRBD1,TRBV20-1,CSARDRTGLTEAFF,TGCAGTGCTAGAGATCGGACAGGGCTGACTGAAGCTTTCTTT
TRBJ2-7,NA,TRBD1,TRBV9,CASSLNADRGIEQYF,TGTGCCAGCAGCCTCAACGCGGACAGGGGGATCGAGCAGTACTTC
TRBJ2-4,NA,NA,TRBV2,CASTQGVRPPYF,TGTGCCAGCACCCAAGGGGTGCGGCCTCCGTACTTC
TRBJ2-7,NA,NA,TRBV4-2,CASSQVPLFRADCEQYF,TGTGCCAGCAGCCAAGTACCTTTATTTCGGGCGGACTGCGAGCAGTACTTC
TRBJ1-5,NA,NA,TRBV20-1,CSARTGKNNQPQHF,TGCAGTGCGCGGACCGGGAAAAACAATCAGCCCCAGCATTTT
TRBJ1-1,NA,NA,TRBV5-1,CASSLLTGANTEAFF,TGCGCCAGCAGCTTGCTTACTGGGGCGAACACTGAAGCTTTCTTT
TRBJ2-1,NA,NA,TRBV12-3/TRBV12-4,CTSTVGQGGHNEQFF,TGTACCAGCACCGTCGGGCAGGGGGGACACAATGAGCAGTTCTTC
TRBJ1-6,NA,NA,TRBV5-1,CASSSTGGGFNSPLHF,TGCGCCAGCAGCTCGACAGGCGGAGGCTTTAATTCACCCCTCCACTTT
TRBJ1-2,NA,TRBD1,TRBV29-1,CSVAGTGDYGYTF,TGCAGCGTTGCCGGGACAGGGGACTATGGCTACACCTTC
TRBJ1-2,NA,NA,TRBV2,CASSETSLYGYTF,TGTGCCAGCAGTGAGACGAGCCTTTATGGCTACACCTTC